The rows below give T cell receptor beta chains drawn from one sample of a study of shared clonotypes between healthy human individuals. Data came from immunoSEQ multiplex PCR; TCRdb stores just in-frame clones and leaves some out. The sample records under 2,000,000 clones, about 95% being singletons. The sequencing sample was made of naive CD8+ T cells sorted from blood. These receptors were collected from a man between 18 and 35 years old in good health. Both conserved end residues are trimmed from each CDR3. A row's size may be missing; if present it is once, few, many or a size class.

clone_size: -
v_call: TRBV4-1
j_call: TRBJ2-7
cdr3_aa: ASSPAGGYEQY

clone_size: -
v_call: TRBV7-9
j_call: TRBJ2-1
cdr3_aa: ASSLVSGGAVYNEQF

clone_size: -
v_call: TRBV2
j_call: TRBJ1-3
cdr3_aa: ASSGELSGNTIY

clone_size: -
v_call: TRBV27
j_call: TRBJ2-1
cdr3_aa: ASSRGGPANEQF

clone_size: -
v_call: TRBV27
j_call: TRBJ1-5
cdr3_aa: ASTLTGGGSNQPQH

clone_size: -
v_call: TRBV4-1
j_call: TRBJ1-2
cdr3_aa: ASSRRQETYGYT

clone_size: -
v_call: TRBV10-3
j_call: TRBJ2-7
cdr3_aa: AISGPTGGGYEQY

clone_size: -
v_call: TRBV9
j_call: TRBJ2-3
cdr3_aa: ASSPTSGRADTDTQY

clone_size: -
v_call: TRBV19
j_call: TRBJ2-7
cdr3_aa: ASSMTGVGVEQY

clone_size: -
v_call: TRBV7-2
j_call: TRBJ2-7
cdr3_aa: ASSLGRGEYEQY

clone_size: -
v_call: TRBV7-9
j_call: TRBJ2-7
cdr3_aa: ASSIYWGEGLYEQY

clone_size: -
v_call: TRBV11-2
j_call: TRBJ2-2
cdr3_aa: ASSLEGLAPPGELF

clone_size: -
v_call: TRBV30
j_call: TRBJ1-4
cdr3_aa: AWSYTAGGPSEKLF

clone_size: few
v_call: TRBV5-1
j_call: TRBJ1-5
cdr3_aa: ASSLRGTENQPQH

clone_size: once
v_call: TRBV30
j_call: TRBJ1-5
cdr3_aa: AWSVRDTQPQH

clone_size: -
v_call: TRBV27
j_call: TRBJ2-7
cdr3_aa: ASSLYGGTGEYEQY

clone_size: -
v_call: TRBV11-3
j_call: TRBJ1-4
cdr3_aa: ASSFKRWVAATNEKLF

clone_size: -
v_call: TRBV28
j_call: TRBJ2-5
cdr3_aa: ASSLWTSGTGVETQY

clone_size: -
v_call: TRBV19
j_call: TRBJ2-3
cdr3_aa: ASTQGKWSGGTDTQY

clone_size: -
v_call: TRBV6-5
j_call: TRBJ2-1
cdr3_aa: ASSYLGPNNEQF

clone_size: -
v_call: TRBV10-3
j_call: TRBJ2-1
cdr3_aa: AISESDRGYNEQF

clone_size: -
v_call: TRBV4-3
j_call: TRBJ2-2
cdr3_aa: ASSQAINTGELF

clone_size: -
v_call: TRBV6-1
j_call: TRBJ2-7
cdr3_aa: ASSQNAYEQY

clone_size: -
v_call: TRBV27
j_call: TRBJ2-7
cdr3_aa: ASSWTGSSYEQY

clone_size: -
v_call: TRBV5-1
j_call: TRBJ1-1
cdr3_aa: ASSLEQGYTEAF

clone_size: -
v_call: TRBV10-2
j_call: TRBJ2-7
cdr3_aa: ASSDPGLAYEQY

clone_size: -
v_call: TRBV4-1
j_call: TRBJ1-1
cdr3_aa: ASSFTMNTEAF

clone_size: -
v_call: TRBV27
j_call: TRBJ2-7
cdr3_aa: ASSPGGEVNEQY

clone_size: -
v_call: TRBV9
j_call: TRBJ2-1
cdr3_aa: ASSVGGVGEQF

clone_size: -
v_call: TRBV4-1
j_call: TRBJ1-6
cdr3_aa: ASSHDWGNSPLH

clone_size: -
v_call: TRBV4-3
j_call: TRBJ2-7
cdr3_aa: ASSQGGQAFSYEQY

clone_size: -
v_call: TRBV27
j_call: TRBJ1-2
cdr3_aa: ASSPQGVEGGVGYT

clone_size: -
v_call: TRBV4-1
j_call: TRBJ2-1
cdr3_aa: ASSQGPYNEQF

clone_size: -
v_call: TRBV19
j_call: TRBJ2-1
cdr3_aa: ASALAGGYNEQF

clone_size: -
v_call: TRBV7-3
j_call: TRBJ2-3
cdr3_aa: ASSSGGADTQY

clone_size: -
v_call: TRBV5-1
j_call: TRBJ1-1
cdr3_aa: ASSLEQSNTEAF

clone_size: -
v_call: TRBV21-1
j_call: TRBJ1-5
cdr3_aa: ASSKGQGDGSLFNQPQH

clone_size: -
v_call: TRBV6-1
j_call: TRBJ1-1
cdr3_aa: ASRSGVMTEAF

clone_size: -
v_call: TRBV28
j_call: TRBJ2-7
cdr3_aa: ASSLWGTSSYEQY

clone_size: -
v_call: TRBV19
j_call: TRBJ2-1
cdr3_aa: ASSLAGTGGNEQF

clone_size: -
v_call: TRBV7-9
j_call: TRBJ2-7
cdr3_aa: ASSPPAAYEQY

clone_size: -
v_call: TRBV7-9
j_call: TRBJ2-2
cdr3_aa: ASSLVQSAGELF

clone_size: -
v_call: TRBV2
j_call: TRBJ2-5
cdr3_aa: ASSPDREETQY

clone_size: -
v_call: TRBV5-6
j_call: TRBJ2-5
cdr3_aa: ASSLAWGWETQY

clone_size: -
v_call: TRBV10-3
j_call: TRBJ2-5
cdr3_aa: AISKGQGVPQETQY

clone_size: -
v_call: TRBV6-1
j_call: TRBJ1-1
cdr3_aa: ASISVQRGTEAF

clone_size: -
v_call: TRBV6-6
j_call: TRBJ2-1
cdr3_aa: ASSLGTVYYNEQF

clone_size: -
v_call: TRBV25-1
j_call: TRBJ1-2
cdr3_aa: ASRQTGEDYGYT

clone_size: -
v_call: TRBV9
j_call: TRBJ2-3
cdr3_aa: ASSVGWAISTDTQY

clone_size: -
v_call: TRBV28
j_call: TRBJ1-4
cdr3_aa: ASSLDGWKLF

clone_size: -
v_call: TRBV27
j_call: TRBJ2-7
cdr3_aa: ASSFAVSSYEQY

clone_size: once
v_call: TRBV15
j_call: TRBJ1-1
cdr3_aa: ATSERQVDTEAF

clone_size: -
v_call: TRBV6-1
j_call: TRBJ1-2
cdr3_aa: ASRIPWSNYGYT

clone_size: -
v_call: TRBV11-3
j_call: TRBJ2-4
cdr3_aa: ASWTGRNIQY

clone_size: -
v_call: TRBV7-9
j_call: TRBJ2-3
cdr3_aa: ASSSTQRGGWTDTQY